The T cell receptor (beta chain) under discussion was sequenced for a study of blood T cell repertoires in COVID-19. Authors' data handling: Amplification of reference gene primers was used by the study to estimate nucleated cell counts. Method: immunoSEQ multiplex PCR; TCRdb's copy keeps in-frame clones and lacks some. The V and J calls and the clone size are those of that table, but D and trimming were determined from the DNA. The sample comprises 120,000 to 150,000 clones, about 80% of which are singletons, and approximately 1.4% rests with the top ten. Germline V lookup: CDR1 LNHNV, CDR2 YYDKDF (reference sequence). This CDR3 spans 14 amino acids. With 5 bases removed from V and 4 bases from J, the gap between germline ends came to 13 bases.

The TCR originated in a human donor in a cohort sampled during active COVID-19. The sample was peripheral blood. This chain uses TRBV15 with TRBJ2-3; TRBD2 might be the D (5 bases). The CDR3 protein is CATSLYAGADTQYF. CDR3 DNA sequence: TGTGCCACCAGCCTATACGCCGGGGCAGATACGCAGTATTTT.